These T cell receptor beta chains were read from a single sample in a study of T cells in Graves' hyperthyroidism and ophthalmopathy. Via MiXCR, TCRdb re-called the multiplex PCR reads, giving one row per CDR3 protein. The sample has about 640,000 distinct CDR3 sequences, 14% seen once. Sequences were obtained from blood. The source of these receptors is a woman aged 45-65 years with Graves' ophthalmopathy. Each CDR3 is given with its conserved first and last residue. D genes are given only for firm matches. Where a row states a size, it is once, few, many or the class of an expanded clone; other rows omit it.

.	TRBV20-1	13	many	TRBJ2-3	TGCAGTGCTAGAGGCCTAAGCGGCGATACGCAGTATTTT	CSARGLSGDTQYF
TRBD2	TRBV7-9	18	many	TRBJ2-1	TGTGCCAGCAGCTTATTCCTAGCGGGAGAAGGGTCCTACAATGAGCAGTTCTTC	CASSLFLAGEGSYNEQFF
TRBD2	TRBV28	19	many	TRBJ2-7	TGTGCCAGCAGTGGTACCGTTCCACTAGCGGGAGTTAGCTCCTACGAGCAGTACTTC	CASSGTVPLAGVSSYEQYF
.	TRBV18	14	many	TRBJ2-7	TGTGCCAGCTCATTGGGGACGGACAACTACGAGCAGTACTTC	CASSLGTDNYEQYF
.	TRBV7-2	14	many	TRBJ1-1	TGTGCCAACAGCTTTTCCAGTTCGAACACTGAAGCTTTCTTT	CANSFSSSNTEAFF
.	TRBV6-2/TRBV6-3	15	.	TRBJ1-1	TGTGCCAGCAGACCCTATCAGGACAGGAACACTGAAGCTTTCTTT	CASRPYQDRNTEAFF
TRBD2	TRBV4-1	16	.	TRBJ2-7	TGCGCCAGCAGCCAAACGGGACTAGCGGGCTCCTACGAGCAGTACTTC	CASSQTGLAGSYEQYF
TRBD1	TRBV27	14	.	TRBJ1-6	TGTGCCAGCAGGGAGTACAGGGGGAATTCACCCCTCCACTTT	CASREYRGNSPLHF
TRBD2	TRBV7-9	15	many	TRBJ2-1	TGTGCCAGCAGCTTAGTCCGGGAGGGCCTCAATGAGCAGTTCTTC	CASSLVREGLNEQFF
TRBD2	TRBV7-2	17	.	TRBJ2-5	TGTGCCAGCAGCCCCGGAGGGAGCGGGAGGGCTGGAGAGACCCAGTACTTC	CASSPGGSGRAGETQYF
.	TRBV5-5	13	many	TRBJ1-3	TGTGCCAGCAGCTTGGACAGCGGAAACACCATATATTTT	CASSLDSGNTIYF